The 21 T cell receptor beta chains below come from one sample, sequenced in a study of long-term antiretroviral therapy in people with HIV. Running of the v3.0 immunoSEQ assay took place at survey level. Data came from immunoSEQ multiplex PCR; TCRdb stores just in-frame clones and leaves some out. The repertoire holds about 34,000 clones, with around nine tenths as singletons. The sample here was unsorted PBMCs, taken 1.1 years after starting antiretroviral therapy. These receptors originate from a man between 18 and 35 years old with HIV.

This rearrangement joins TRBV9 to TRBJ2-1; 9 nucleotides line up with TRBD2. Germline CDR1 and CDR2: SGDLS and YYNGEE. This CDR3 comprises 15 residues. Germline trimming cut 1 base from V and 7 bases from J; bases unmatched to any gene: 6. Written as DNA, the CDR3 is TGTGCCAGCAGCGTAATGTCGACTAGCGGTAATGAGCAGTTCTTC. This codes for CASSVMSTSGNEQFF.

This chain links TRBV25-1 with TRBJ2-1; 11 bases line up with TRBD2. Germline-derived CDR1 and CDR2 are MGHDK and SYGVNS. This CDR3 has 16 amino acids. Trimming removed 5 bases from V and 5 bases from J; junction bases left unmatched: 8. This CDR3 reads CASSLGSGRANNEQFF. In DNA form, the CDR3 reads TGTGCCAGCAGTCTAGGTAGCGGGAGGGCAAACAATGAGCAGTTCTTC.

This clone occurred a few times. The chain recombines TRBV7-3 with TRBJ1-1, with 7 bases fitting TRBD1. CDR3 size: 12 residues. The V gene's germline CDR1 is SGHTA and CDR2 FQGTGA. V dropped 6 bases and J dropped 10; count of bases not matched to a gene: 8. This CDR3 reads CASSGTVLGAFF. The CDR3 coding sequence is TGTGCCAGCAGTGGGACAGTTCTGGGAGCTTTCTTT.

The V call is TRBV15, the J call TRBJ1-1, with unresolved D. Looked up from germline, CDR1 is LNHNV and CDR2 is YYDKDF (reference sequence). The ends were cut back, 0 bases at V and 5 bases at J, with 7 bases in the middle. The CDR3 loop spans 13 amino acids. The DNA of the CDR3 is TGTGCCACCAGCAGAGATACTCCGACTGAAGCTTTCTTT. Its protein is CATSRDTPTEAFF.

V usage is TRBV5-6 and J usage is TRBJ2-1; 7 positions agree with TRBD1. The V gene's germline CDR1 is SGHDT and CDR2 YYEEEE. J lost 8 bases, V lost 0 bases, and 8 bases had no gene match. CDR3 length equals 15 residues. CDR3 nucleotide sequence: TGTGCCAGCAGCTTGGGGCCGACAGGGAAGGATGAGCAGTTCTTC. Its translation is CASSLGPTGKDEQFF.

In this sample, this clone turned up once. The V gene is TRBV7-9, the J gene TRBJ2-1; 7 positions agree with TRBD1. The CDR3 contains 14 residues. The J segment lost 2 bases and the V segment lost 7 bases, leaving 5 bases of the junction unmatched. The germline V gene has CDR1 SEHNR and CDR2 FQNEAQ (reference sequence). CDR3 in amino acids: CASKLDRAYNEQFF. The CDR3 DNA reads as TGTGCCAGCAAGCTAGACAGGGCCTACAATGAGCAGTTCTTC.

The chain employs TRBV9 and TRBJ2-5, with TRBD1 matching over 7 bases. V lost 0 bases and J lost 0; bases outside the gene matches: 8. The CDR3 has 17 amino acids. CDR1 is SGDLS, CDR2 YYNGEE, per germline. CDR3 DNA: TGTGCCAGCAGCGTAGGGGGGACAGTAACGTACCAAGAGACCCAGTACTTC. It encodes CASSVGGTVTYQETQYF.

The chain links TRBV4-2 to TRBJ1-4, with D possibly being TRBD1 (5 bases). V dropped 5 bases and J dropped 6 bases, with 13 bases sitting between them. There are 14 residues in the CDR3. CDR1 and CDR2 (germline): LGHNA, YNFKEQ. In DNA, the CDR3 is TGTGCCAGCAGCACGCAGGGTTTGGATGAAAAACTGTTTTTT. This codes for CASSTQGLDEKLFF.

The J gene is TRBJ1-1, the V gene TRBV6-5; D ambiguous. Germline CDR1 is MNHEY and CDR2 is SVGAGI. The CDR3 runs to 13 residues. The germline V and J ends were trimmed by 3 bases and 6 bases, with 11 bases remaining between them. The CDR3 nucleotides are TGTGCCAGCAGTTATACTAACGGGGCTGAAGCTTTCTTT. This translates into CASSYTNGAEAFF.

CDR3: CAWRGGTAINYGYTF. The CDR3 coding sequence is TGTGCCTGGAGGGGTGGGACAGCAATTAACTATGGCTACACCTTC. The J gene is TRBJ1-2, the V gene TRBV30; 7 positions agree with TRBD1. Looked up from germline, CDR1 is GTSNPN and CDR2 is SVGIG (reference sequence). Losses at the gene ends were 3 bases for V and 1 base for J; bases not matched to a gene: 8. CDR3 length: 15 residues. The full variable domain, its missing parts supplied by reference TRBV30 and TRBJ1-2, is SQTIHQWPATLVQPVGSPLSLECTVEGTSNPNLYWYRQAAGRGLQLLFYSVGIGQISSEVPQNLSASRPQDRQFILSSKKLLLSDSGFYLCAWRGGTAINYGYTFGSGTRLTVV.

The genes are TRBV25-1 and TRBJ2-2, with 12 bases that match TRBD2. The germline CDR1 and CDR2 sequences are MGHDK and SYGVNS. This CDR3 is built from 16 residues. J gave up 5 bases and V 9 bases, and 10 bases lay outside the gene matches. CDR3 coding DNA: TGTGCCAGAATTGCCTCCGGGACTAGCGGGACCGGGGAGCTGTTTTTT. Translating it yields CARIASGTSGTGELFF.

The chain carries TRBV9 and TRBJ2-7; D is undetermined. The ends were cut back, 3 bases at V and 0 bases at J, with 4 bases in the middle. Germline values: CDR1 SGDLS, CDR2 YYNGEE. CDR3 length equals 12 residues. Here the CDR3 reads CASSGSSYEQYF. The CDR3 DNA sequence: TGTGCCAGCAGCGGCAGCTCCTACGAGCAGTACTTC.

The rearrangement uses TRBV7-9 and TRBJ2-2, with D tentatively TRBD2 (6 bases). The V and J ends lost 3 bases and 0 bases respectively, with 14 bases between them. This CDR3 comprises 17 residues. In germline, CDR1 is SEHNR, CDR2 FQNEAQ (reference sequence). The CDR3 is CASSFPSSAANTGELFF. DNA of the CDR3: TGTGCCAGCAGCTTCCCATCTAGCGCAGCGAACACCGGGGAGCTGTTTTTT.

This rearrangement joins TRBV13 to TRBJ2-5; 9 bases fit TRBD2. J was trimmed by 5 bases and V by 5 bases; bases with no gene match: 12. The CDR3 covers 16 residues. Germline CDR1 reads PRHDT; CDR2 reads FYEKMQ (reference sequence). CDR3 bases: TGTGCCAGCAGCCCCCCGGCAGCGGGGGGTGAGGAGACCCAGTACTTC. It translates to CASSPPAAGGEETQYF.

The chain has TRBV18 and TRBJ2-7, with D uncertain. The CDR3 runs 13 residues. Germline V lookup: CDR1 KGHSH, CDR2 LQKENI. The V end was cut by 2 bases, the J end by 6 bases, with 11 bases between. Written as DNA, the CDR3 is TGTGCCAGCTCACCAGACCTAGTAGCCGAGCAGTACTTC. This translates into CASSPDLVAEQYF.

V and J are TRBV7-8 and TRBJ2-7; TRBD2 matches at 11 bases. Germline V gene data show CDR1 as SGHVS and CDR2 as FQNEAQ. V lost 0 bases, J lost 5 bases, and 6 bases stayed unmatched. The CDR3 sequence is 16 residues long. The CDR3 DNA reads TGTGCCAGCAGCTTAGCCGTAGCGGGAGGGCCGAACGAGCAGTACTTC. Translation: CASSLAVAGGPNEQYF.

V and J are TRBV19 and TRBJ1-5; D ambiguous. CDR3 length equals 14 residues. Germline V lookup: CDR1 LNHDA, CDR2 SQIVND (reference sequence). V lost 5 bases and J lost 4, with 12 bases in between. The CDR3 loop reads CASSEGQLNQPQHF. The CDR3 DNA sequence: TGTGCCAGTAGTGAAGGCCAGCTTAATCAGCCCCAGCATTTT.

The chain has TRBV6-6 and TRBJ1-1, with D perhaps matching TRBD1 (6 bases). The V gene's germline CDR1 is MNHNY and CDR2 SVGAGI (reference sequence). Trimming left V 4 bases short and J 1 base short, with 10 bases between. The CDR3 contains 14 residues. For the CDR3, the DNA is TGTGCCAGCAGTTCCAGGGGCTCGAACACTGAAGCTTTCTTT. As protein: CASSSRGSNTEAFF.

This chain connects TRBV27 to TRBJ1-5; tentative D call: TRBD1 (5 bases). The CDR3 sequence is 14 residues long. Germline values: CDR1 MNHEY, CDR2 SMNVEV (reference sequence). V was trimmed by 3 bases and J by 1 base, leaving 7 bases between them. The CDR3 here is CASSFGGSNQPQHF. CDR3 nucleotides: TGTGCCAGCAGTTTTGGGGGGAGCAATCAGCCCCAGCATTTT.

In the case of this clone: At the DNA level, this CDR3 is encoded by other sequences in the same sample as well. Written as DNA, the CDR3 is TGTGCCAGCAGCTCCAGGGGTACCCAGGAGACCCAGTACTTC. It translates to CASSSRGTQETQYF. The chain is built from TRBV5-4 and TRBJ2-5, with D possibly matching TRBD1 (6 bases). The germline V and J ends were trimmed by 3 bases and 5 bases, with 14 bases remaining between them. The CDR3 consists of 14 residues. Germline-derived CDR1 and CDR2 are SGHNT and YYREEE (reference sequence).

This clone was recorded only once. DNA for the CDR3: TGTGCCAGCAGCGCGACCGGGACAGGGATCGACGAGCAGTACTTC. It codes for CASSATGTGIDEQYF. The chain is built from TRBV9 and TRBJ2-7; 9 positions agree with TRBD1. Losses at the gene ends were 3 bases for V and 5 bases for J; bases not matched to a gene: 9. This CDR3 contains 15 residues. CDR1 SGDLS and CDR2 YYNGEE come from the germline V gene.